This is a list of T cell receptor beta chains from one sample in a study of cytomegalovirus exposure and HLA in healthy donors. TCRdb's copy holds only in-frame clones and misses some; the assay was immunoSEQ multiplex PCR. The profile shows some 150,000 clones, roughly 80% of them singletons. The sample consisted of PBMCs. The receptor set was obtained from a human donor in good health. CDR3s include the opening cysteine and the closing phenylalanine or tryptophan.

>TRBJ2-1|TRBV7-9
CASSSHRAGEQFF
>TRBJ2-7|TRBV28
CASSSSGTGSYEQYF
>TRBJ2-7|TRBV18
CASSIISGTGHYEQYF
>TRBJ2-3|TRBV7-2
CASSKLAGSTDTQYF
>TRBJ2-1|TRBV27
CASSFRVLLPEQFF
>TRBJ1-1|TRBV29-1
CSVEDRGRAEAFF
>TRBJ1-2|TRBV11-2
CASIPRTPPDYGYTF
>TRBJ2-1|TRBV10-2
CASSESITGNEQFF
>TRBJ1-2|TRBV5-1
CASSPRDRDHGYTF
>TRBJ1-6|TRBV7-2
CASSLGRLGRGWSPLHF
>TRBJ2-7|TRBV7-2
CASSPHPASGRRAEQYF
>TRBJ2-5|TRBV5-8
CASSVGLRVEKTQYF
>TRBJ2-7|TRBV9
CASSPGEFYEQYF
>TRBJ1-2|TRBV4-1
CASSQDWAGASYGYTF
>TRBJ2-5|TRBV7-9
CASSTSRGGAVVETQYF
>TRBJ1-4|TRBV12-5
CASALRGFEKLFF
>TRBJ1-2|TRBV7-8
CASSLLSADPYGYTF
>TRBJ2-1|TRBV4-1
CASSLSRYSGSKDEQFF
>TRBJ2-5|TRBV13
CASSQGLAGVQETQYF
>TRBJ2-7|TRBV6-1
CASSAQYEQYF
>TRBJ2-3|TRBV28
CASSSRLAGSVGTQYF
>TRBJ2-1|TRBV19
CASRGADENEQFF
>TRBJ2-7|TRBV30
CAWSVGTDYEQYF
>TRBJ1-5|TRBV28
CASTVRREQPQHF
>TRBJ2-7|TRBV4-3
CASSQELSGRIYEQYF
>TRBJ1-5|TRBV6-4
CASSERENQPQHF
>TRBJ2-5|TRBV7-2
CASTSGLAGPETQYF
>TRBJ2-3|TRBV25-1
CASSEYKTGGSDTQYF
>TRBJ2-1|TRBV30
CAWRAVSSYNEQFF
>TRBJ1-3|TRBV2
CASSALLFRTAQSGNTIYF
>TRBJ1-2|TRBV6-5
CASSDRGREKGYTF
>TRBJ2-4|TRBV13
CASSLAKNIQYF
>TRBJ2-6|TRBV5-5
CASSFEQAPGANVLTF
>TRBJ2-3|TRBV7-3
CASRYGTSGVPDTQYF
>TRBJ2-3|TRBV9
CASSDGPSGRQADTQYF
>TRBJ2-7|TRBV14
CASSQDAAGPYEQYF
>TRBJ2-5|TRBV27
CASSPGTGLETQYF
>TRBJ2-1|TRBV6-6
CASSYRDSHNEQFF
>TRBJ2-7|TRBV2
CASSRNRAGVNEQYF
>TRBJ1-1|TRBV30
CAWSPDRGRPHEAFF
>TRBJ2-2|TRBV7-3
CASSLTGSGNGELFF
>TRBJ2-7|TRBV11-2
CASSLTHSGIYSYEQYF
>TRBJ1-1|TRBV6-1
CASSAIGTGGDMNTEAFF
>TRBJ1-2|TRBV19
CASSIGAEIYGYTF
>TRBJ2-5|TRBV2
CASSENPTGMLETQYF
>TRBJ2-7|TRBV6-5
CATGRGNYEQYF
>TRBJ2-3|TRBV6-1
CASSEASERLRTDTQYF
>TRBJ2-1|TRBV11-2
CASSFDRLNEQFF